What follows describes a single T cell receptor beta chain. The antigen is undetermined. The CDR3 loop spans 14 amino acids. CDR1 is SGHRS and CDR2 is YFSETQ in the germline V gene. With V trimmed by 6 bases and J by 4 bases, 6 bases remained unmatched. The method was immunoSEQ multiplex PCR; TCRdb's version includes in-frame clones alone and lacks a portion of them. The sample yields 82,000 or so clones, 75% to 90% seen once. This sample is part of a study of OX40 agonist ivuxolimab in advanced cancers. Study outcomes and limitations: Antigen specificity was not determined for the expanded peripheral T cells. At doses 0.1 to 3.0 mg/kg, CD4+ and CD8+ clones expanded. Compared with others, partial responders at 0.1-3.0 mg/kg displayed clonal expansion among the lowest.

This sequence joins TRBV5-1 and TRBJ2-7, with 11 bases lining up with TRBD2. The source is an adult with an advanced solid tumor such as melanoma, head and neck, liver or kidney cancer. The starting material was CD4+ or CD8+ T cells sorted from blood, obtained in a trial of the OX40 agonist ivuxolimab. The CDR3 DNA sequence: TGCGCCAGCACGTTAGCGGGGGGGCTATACGAGCAGTACTTC. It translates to CASTLAGGLYEQYF.